Listed below are T cell receptor beta chains from one sample, sequenced in a study of blood T cell repertoires in COVID-19. TCRdb's copy holds only in-frame clones and misses some; the assay was immunoSEQ multiplex PCR. The sample records some 40,000 clones, 70% to 90% being singletons. Sequencing was done on a sample of peripheral blood. All receptors derive from a woman of 80 years or more with acute or convalescent COVID-19. Each CDR3 is given with its conserved first and last residue. Each record gives: D gene, clone size, J gene, V gene, CDR3 DNA, CDR3 protein. A D gene is named only where the DNA matches it firmly. Size tells how often a clone was seen (once, few, many) or the class of an expanded clone, and some rows leave it out.

D: TRBD1; size: NA; J: TRBJ2-2; V: TRBV19; DNA: TGTGCCAGTAGTATTGACAGGGGACAAGCCGGGGAGCTGTTTTTT; CDR3: CASSIDRGQAGELFF
D: NA; size: NA; J: TRBJ1-1; V: TRBV9; DNA: TGTGCCAGCAGCTTGGGACAGAACACTGAAGCTTTCTTT; CDR3: CASSLGQNTEAFF
D: NA; size: once; J: TRBJ2-1; V: TRBV21-1; DNA: TGTGCCAGCGGGGCGATAAGCGGGACCTCCTACAATGAGCAGTTCTTC; CDR3: CASGAISGTSYNEQFF
D: NA; size: NA; J: TRBJ1-5; V: TRBV19; DNA: TGTGCCAGTAGGCACAGGGCGGGCGGTCAGCCCCAGCATTTT; CDR3: CASRHRAGGQPQHF
D: NA; size: few; J: TRBJ2-7; V: TRBV24-1; DNA: TGTGCCACCAGTGATCCCCGACAGACCAACTACGAGCAGTACTTC; CDR3: CATSDPRQTNYEQYF
D: TRBD1; size: NA; J: TRBJ1-6; V: TRBV13; DNA: TGTGCCAGCTCCCTAGGACAGGGGGGAACGGCACCCCTCCACTTT; CDR3: CASSLGQGGTAPLHF
D: NA; size: NA; J: TRBJ2-3; V: TRBV4-1; DNA: TGCGCCAGCAGCCAATCGGGCCAGGGACAACCTAGCACAGATACGCAGTATTTT; CDR3: CASSQSGQGQPSTDTQYF
D: NA; size: few; J: TRBJ1-1; V: TRBV7-9; DNA: TGTGCCAGCAGCTTAGCTGAGATGAACACTGAAGCTTTCTTT; CDR3: CASSLAEMNTEAFF
D: NA; size: NA; J: TRBJ1-4; V: TRBV5-1; DNA: TGCGCCAGCAGCTTGGGTCAGGGAAGTGAAAAACTGTTTTTT; CDR3: CASSLGQGSEKLFF
D: TRBD2; size: few; J: TRBJ2-1; V: TRBV19; DNA: TGTGCCAGTAGTATAGATCAGGCTAGCGGCTCGTACAATGAGCAGTTCTTC; CDR3: CASSIDQASGSYNEQFF
D: NA; size: NA; J: TRBJ1-1; V: TRBV15; DNA: TGTGCCACCAGCTTGGGGGGGGGCGCTGAAGCTTTCTTT; CDR3: CATSLGGGAEAFF
D: NA; size: NA; J: TRBJ2-7; V: TRBV5-1; DNA: TGCGCCAGCAGCTTCATGGAGGGGCGTTACGAGCAGTACTTC; CDR3: CASSFMEGRYEQYF
D: NA; size: NA; J: TRBJ1-1; V: TRBV7-2; DNA: TGTGCCAGCAGTCCAGGGTCGAACACTGAAGCTTTCTTT; CDR3: CASSPGSNTEAFF
D: NA; size: NA; J: TRBJ1-1; V: TRBV5-8; DNA: TGTGCCAGCAGCTTACGGGTCCGGAACACTGAAGCTTTCTTT; CDR3: CASSLRVRNTEAFF
D: NA; size: NA; J: TRBJ2-1; V: TRBV24-1; DNA: TGTGCCACCAGTGAAGGGACAAATGACTACAATGAGCAGTTCTTC; CDR3: CATSEGTNDYNEQFF
D: NA; size: NA; J: TRBJ1-1; V: TRBV3-1/TRBV3-2; DNA: TGTGCCAGCAGCCGAGAGGGGCTACCGAACACTGAAGCTTTCTTT; CDR3: CASSREGLPNTEAFF
D: TRBD1; size: NA; J: TRBJ2-1; V: TRBV29-1; DNA: TGCAGCGCCACCGGGACAGGCGGTTCGGGCTGGTTCTTC; CDR3: CSATGTGGSGWFF
D: NA; size: NA; J: TRBJ2-3; V: TRBV5-6; DNA: TGTGCCAGCAGCGTTCCTAGCCGGGGCACAGATACGCAGTATTTT; CDR3: CASSVPSRGTDTQYF
D: TRBD1; size: NA; J: TRBJ2-7; V: TRBV6-6; DNA: TGTGCCAGCAGAACCAAACAGGGGTCCTACGAGCAGTACTTC; CDR3: CASRTKQGSYEQYF
D: NA; size: NA; J: TRBJ1-2; V: TRBV15; DNA: TGTGCCACCAGCAGCGGGGGGGCCGAAGCCTATGGCTACACCTTC; CDR3: CATSSGGAEAYGYTF
D: NA; size: NA; J: TRBJ2-5; V: TRBV27; DNA: TGTGCCAGCAGTTTAGGGCAGGTAGAGACCCAGTACTTC; CDR3: CASSLGQVETQYF
D: NA; size: NA; J: TRBJ1-4; V: TRBV2; DNA: TGTGCCAGCACCTCACAGGGTTCAGGCAATGAAAAACTGTTTTTT; CDR3: CASTSQGSGNEKLFF
D: TRBD2; size: NA; J: TRBJ2-7; V: TRBV27; DNA: TGTGCCAGCAGCTTACAGGGGACTAGCGGGAGCGAGCAGTACTTC; CDR3: CASSLQGTSGSEQYF
D: TRBD1; size: NA; J: TRBJ2-7; V: TRBV5-1; DNA: TGCGCCAGCAGCCATACTTGGGGGACAGGGGACCATCCTCTTGACGAGCAGTACTTC; CDR3: CASSHTWGTGDHPLDEQYF
D: NA; size: NA; J: TRBJ1-5; V: TRBV10-3; DNA: TGTGCCATCAGGACAGGCCTAAATCAGCCCCAGCATTTT; CDR3: CAIRTGLNQPQHF
D: NA; size: few; J: TRBJ1-6; V: TRBV28; DNA: TGTGCCAGCAGTTGGGAGGGTAGGGTTAATTCACCCCTCCACTTT; CDR3: CASSWEGRVNSPLHF
D: NA; size: NA; J: TRBJ2-1; V: TRBV27; DNA: TGTGCCAGCAGTTTCCTTAGCGTCTTAAGGGACAATGAGCAGTTCTTC; CDR3: CASSFLSVLRDNEQFF
D: TRBD1; size: few; J: TRBJ2-7; V: TRBV11-2; DNA: TGTGCCAGCAGCGAGCGGACAGGAAGCTACGAGCAGTACTTC; CDR3: CASSERTGSYEQYF
D: TRBD2; size: NA; J: TRBJ2-2; V: TRBV10-2; DNA: TGCGCCAGCACGGGCGGCGGGAGGGCCGAGATCGGGGAGCTGTTTTTT; CDR3: CASTGGGRAEIGELFF
D: NA; size: NA; J: TRBJ2-3; V: TRBV27; DNA: TGTGCCAGCAGTTTATCGACACCGGATACGCAGTATTTT; CDR3: CASSLSTPDTQYF
D: NA; size: NA; J: TRBJ1-2; V: TRBV19; DNA: TGTGCCAGTAGTAGCGCAGGGGTGGACTATGGCTACACCTTC; CDR3: CASSSAGVDYGYTF
D: NA; size: NA; J: TRBJ1-4; V: TRBV6-5; DNA: TGTGCCATCGCCCGGGGGGCAGCTAATGAAAAACTGTTTTTT; CDR3: CAIARGAANEKLFF
D: NA; size: NA; J: TRBJ1-1; V: TRBV6-4; DNA: TGTGCCAGCAGCCGCACCTACCTGAACACTGAAGCTTTCTTT; CDR3: CASSRTYLNTEAFF
D: NA; size: NA; J: TRBJ1-5; V: TRBV7-8; DNA: TGTGCCAGCAGCTTAGTATCCGGGGTAGGTCTCGATCAGCCCCAGCATTTT; CDR3: CASSLVSGVGLDQPQHF
D: TRBD1; size: NA; J: TRBJ1-4; V: TRBV5-1; DNA: TGCGCCAGCAGCCCTCAGGGGGTAGTTAATGAAAAACTGTTTTTT; CDR3: CASSPQGVVNEKLFF
D: NA; size: NA; J: TRBJ2-3; V: TRBV5-1; DNA: TGCGCCAGCAGCTTCCTAGTTACAGATACGCAGTATTTT; CDR3: CASSFLVTDTQYF
D: NA; size: NA; J: TRBJ2-5; V: TRBV5-6; DNA: TGTGCCAGCAGCCACTACCTTATCGGGGACCAAGAGACCCAGTACTTC; CDR3: CASSHYLIGDQETQYF
D: NA; size: few; J: TRBJ2-5; V: TRBV19; DNA: TGTGCCAGTAGTCGATCCGGGACAGGGGTTGGTAGCGGGAGAAGAGAGACCCAGTACTTC; CDR3: CASSRSGTGVGSGRRETQYF
D: NA; size: NA; J: TRBJ1-2; V: TRBV5-1; DNA: TGCGCCAGCAGCTTAATTTTAGGGGAAATTATCTATGGCTACACCTTC; CDR3: CASSLILGEIIYGYTF
D: TRBD2; size: NA; J: TRBJ2-7; V: TRBV6-4; DNA: TGTGCCAGCAGGGGAAACATAGCGGGAAGCTCCTACGAGCAGTACTTC; CDR3: CASRGNIAGSSYEQYF
D: NA; size: NA; J: TRBJ2-7; V: TRBV7-9; DNA: TGTGCCAGCAGCTTAGCGGGAGGTAGCAACGAGCAGTACTTC; CDR3: CASSLAGGSNEQYF